This T cell receptor beta chain stems from a study of CXCR3-negative and CXCR3-positive naive CD8 T cells. Study outcomes and limitations: Naive cells that were CXCR3-positive had more hydrophobic TRB CDR3s (compared with CXCR3-negative naive cells).

This CDR3 is 14 amino acids long. The libraries of TRB cDNA were constructed through 5' RACE using UMI labels. TCRdb re-called the 5' RACE reads; every CDR3 protein appears as one record, without DNA. In all, the sample yields tens of thousands of distinct CDR3 sequences. Worth noting for this clonotype: Its target is unknown.

Within the CD8+ T cell compartment, naive cells were CD45RO-CCR7+CD27+CD95-. The chain links TRBV12-3 or TRBV12-4 to TRBJ2-3; checking the TCRdb D call of TRBD1 is not possible without DNA. This TCR came from a human donor in good health. Some clones in this sample may be carry-over from other donors' samples. Specimen: naive CXCR3+ CD8+ T cells from blood. Subset reported: CD45RO-CCR7+CD27+CD95- naive CD8+ T cells expressing CXCR3 (TNR3+). The CDR3: CASRPPTGPDTQYF.